Reported below is one T cell receptor (beta chain). The junction differs from germline at one of its ends, possibly a read error. This sample is part of a study of metastatic and nonmetastatic thyroid tumors. This CDR3 is 17 amino acids long. The V gene's germline CDR1 is LGHDT and CDR2 YNNKEL (reference sequence). TCRdb ran MiXCR on the PCR reads. There are about 15,000 clones in the sample; roughly 25% occur only once, and approximately 8% lies in the top ten. Thyroid surgery was preceded by no treatment in any patient. The TCR was taken from a female donor with papillary thyroid cancer or a benign thyroid nodule (not recorded which). Some clones in this sample may be carry-over from other donors' samples. The sample was tumor tissue. The rearrangement joins TRBV3-1 to TRBJ2-4; 7 bases map to TRBD1. The CDR3 DNA reads TGTGCCAGCAGCACCAATCCAGGGGGTAGGGCCAAAAACATTAAGTACTTC. The encoded protein is CASSTNPGGRAKNIKYF.